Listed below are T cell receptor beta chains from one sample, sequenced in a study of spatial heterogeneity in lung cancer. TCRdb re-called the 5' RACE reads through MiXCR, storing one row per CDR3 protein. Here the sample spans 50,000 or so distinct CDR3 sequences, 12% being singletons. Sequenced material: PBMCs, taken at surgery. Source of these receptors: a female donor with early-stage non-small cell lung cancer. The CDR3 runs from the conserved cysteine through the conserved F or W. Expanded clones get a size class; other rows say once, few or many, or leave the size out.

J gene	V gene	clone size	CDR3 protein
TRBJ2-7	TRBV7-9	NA	CASSLWPASYEQYF
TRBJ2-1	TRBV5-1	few	CASSFTGSLRDEQFF
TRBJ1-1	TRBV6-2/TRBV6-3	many	CASSYLRQYEAFF
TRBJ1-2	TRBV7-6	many	CASSLLHRGDNYGYTF
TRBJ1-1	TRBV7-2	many	CASSPDIGDTEAFF
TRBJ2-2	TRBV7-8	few	CASSPLLVGVTGELFF
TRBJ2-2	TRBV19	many	CASSMGWRPGELFF
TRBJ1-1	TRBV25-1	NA	CASSELRQGAEAFF
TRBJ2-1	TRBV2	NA	CASTSGSNEQFF
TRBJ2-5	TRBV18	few	CASSPPMASWETQYF